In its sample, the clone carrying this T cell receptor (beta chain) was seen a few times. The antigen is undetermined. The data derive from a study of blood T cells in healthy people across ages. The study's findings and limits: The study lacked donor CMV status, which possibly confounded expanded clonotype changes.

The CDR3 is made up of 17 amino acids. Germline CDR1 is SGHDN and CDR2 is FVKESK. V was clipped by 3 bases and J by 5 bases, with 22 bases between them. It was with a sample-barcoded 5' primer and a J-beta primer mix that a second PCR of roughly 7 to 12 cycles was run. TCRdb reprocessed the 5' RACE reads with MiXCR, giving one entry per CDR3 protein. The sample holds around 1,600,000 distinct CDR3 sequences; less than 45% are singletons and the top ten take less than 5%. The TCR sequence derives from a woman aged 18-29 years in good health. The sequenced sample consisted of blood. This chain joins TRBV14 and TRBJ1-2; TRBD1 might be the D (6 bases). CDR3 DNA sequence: TGTGCCAGCAGCCAGGACGGCGGTACAGGGATGGGGTATGGCTACACCTTC. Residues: CASSQDGGTGMGYGYTF. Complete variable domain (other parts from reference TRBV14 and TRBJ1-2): EAGVTQFPSHSVIEKGQTVTLRCDPISGHDNLYWYRRVMGKEIKFLLHFVKESKQDESGMPNNRFLAERTGGTYSTLKVQPAELEDSGVYFCASSQDGGTGMGYGYTFGSGTRLTVV.